These 28 T cell receptor beta chains share one sample of origin, sequenced in a study of blood T cell repertoires in COVID-19. Assay: immunoSEQ multiplex PCR; the TCRdb copy retains only in-frame clones and omits some. This table has 70,000 to 95,000 clones, roughly 83% appearing once. Sequenced material: peripheral blood. These receptors were taken from a human donor in a cohort sampled during active COVID-19.

The chain recombines TRBV4-3 with TRBJ2-6, with D perhaps matching TRBD1 (5 bases). Germline CDR1 reads LGHNA; CDR2 reads YSLEER. The length of the CDR3 is 14 residues. V dropped 1 base and J dropped 4 bases, with 5 bases sitting between them. CDR3 sequence: CASSQGGGANVLTF. The CDR3 DNA reads as TGCGCCAGCAGCCAAGGGGGCGGGGCCAACGTCCTGACTTTC.

This chain links TRBV6-2 or TRBV6-3 with TRBJ2-3, with 8 positions matching TRBD1. Losses at the gene ends were 1 base for V and 3 bases for J; bases not matched to a gene: 3. Germline assignment: CDR1 MNHEY and CDR2 SVGEGT. The CDR3 covers 15 residues. In nucleotides, the CDR3 is TGTGCCAGCAGTTACTTCCAGGGGGCGACAGATACGCAGTATTTT. Translated, it gives CASSYFQGATDTQYF.

The CDR3 bases are TGTGCCAGCAGACCCGGGACTAGCGTCTCCTACAATGAGCAGTTCTTC. Amino acids: CASRPGTSVSYNEQFF. The chain joins TRBV7-2 to TRBJ2-1, with 10 bases aligning to TRBD2. J gave up 0 bases and V 6 bases, and 5 bases lay outside the gene matches. The CDR3 covers 16 residues. Germline-derived CDR1 and CDR2 are SGHTA and FQGNSA.

CDR3: CAISESGGLAKNIQYF. Written as DNA, the CDR3 is TGTGCCATCAGTGAGTCGGGGGGGCTAGCCAAAAACATTCAGTACTTC. The chain joins TRBV10-3 to TRBJ2-4; D possibly corresponds to TRBD2 (7 bases). V dropped 0 bases and J dropped 0 bases, with 9 bases sitting between them. Germline loops: CDR1 ENHRY, CDR2 SYGVKD. This CDR3 comprises 16 residues.

This chain connects TRBV5-1 to TRBJ2-5, with 8 positions matching TRBD1. V shed 2 bases and J 4 bases; nucleotides not matched to a gene: 4. This CDR3 is built from 14 residues. Per germline, CDR1 SGHRS and CDR2 YFSETQ. The chain's CDR3 is CASSFSGGPETQYF. The CDR3 DNA reads as TGCGCCAGCAGCTTCTCAGGGGGCCCAGAGACCCAGTACTTC.

The J gene is TRBJ2-5, the V gene TRBV7-6; 8 bases map to TRBD2. This CDR3 is built from 17 residues. V trimming: 1 base; J trimming: 3 bases; junction bases outside the gene matches: 10. Germline loops: CDR1 SGHVS, CDR2 FNYEAQ. CDR3: CASSLDGGESFKETQYF. CDR3 sequence (DNA): TGTGCCAGCAGCTTAGACGGGGGGGAGTCTTTTAAAGAGACCCAGTACTTC.

V usage is TRBV30 and J usage is TRBJ2-2; TRBD1 agrees at 8 bases. The CDR3 length is 12 residues. Trimming removed 7 bases from V and 4 bases from J; junction bases left unmatched: 2. Germline CDR1 reads GTSNPN; CDR2 reads SVGIG (reference sequence). CDR3 amino acids: CASGTGTGELFF. The CDR3 DNA reads TGTGCCTCGGGGACAGGCACCGGGGAGCTGTTTTTT.

V usage is TRBV24-1 and J usage is TRBJ2-5, with 10 bases aligning to TRBD1. Trimming cost V 5 bases and J 3 bases; bases outside gene matches: 5. The germline V gene has CDR1 KGHDR and CDR2 SFDVKD. The CDR3 covers 15 residues. CDR3 residues: CATSALTGGEETQYF. For the CDR3, the DNA is TGTGCCACCAGTGCCTTGACAGGGGGCGAAGAGACCCAGTACTTC.

This chain uses TRBV7-7 with TRBJ2-7; TRBD2 aligns across 11 bases. The germline V gene encodes CDR1 SSHAT and CDR2 FNYEAQ (reference sequence). Trimming cost V 4 bases and J 2 bases; bases outside gene matches: 7. This CDR3 is built from 16 residues. The CDR3 sequence: CASSSPGLADPYEQYF. The CDR3 DNA follows: TGTGCCAGCAGCTCCCCGGGACTAGCGGACCCCTACGAGCAGTACTTC.

The V gene is TRBV28, the J gene TRBJ1-2; possibly TRBD1 for D (6 bases). The CDR3 spans 16 residues. Germline V gene data show CDR1 as MDHEN and CDR2 as SYDVKM. Trimming left V 1 base short and J 1 base short, with 13 bases between. This CDR3 reads CASSLYEGGVNYGYTF. The CDR3 DNA follows: TGTGCCAGCAGTTTATATGAGGGGGGGGTTAACTATGGCTACACCTTC.

This sequence joins TRBV7-9 and TRBJ2-1; TRBD2 matches at 9 bases. V lost 5 bases and J lost 0; bases outside the gene matches: 5. The CDR3 contains 16 residues. Germline values: CDR1 SEHNR, CDR2 FQNEAQ (reference sequence). The CDR3, as DNA: TGTGCCAGCAGCCCATTAGCGGGAGTCTCCTACAATGAGCAGTTCTTC. Its protein product is CASSPLAGVSYNEQFF.

This sequence joins TRBV2 and TRBJ1-3; 9 nucleotides agree with TRBD1. V gave up 5 bases and J gave up 0 bases; unmatched junction bases: 2. Germline assignment: CDR1 SNHLY and CDR2 FYNNEI. This CDR3 is 15 amino acids long. For the CDR3, the DNA is TGTGCCAGCAGTCGGGACAGGGCCTCTGGAAACACCATATATTTT. It specifies CASSRDRASGNTIYF.

In the case of this clone: Other DNA sequences in this sample translate to the same CDR3. The V call is TRBV3-1 (or the pseudogene TRBV3-2), the J call TRBJ2-3, with TRBD2 matching over 8 bases. Germline V CDR1 and CDR2: LGHDT, YNNKEL (reference sequence). This CDR3 spans 15 amino acids. V trimming: 3 bases; J trimming: 6 bases; junction bases outside the gene matches: 8. CDR3 nucleotides: TGTGCCAGCAGCCAGGTCGGGGGGGCCCGGGATACGCAGTATTTT. Translation gives CASSQVGGARDTQYF.

The V gene is TRBV12-5, the J gene TRBJ1-1; 7 positions agree with TRBD1. Losses at the gene ends were 6 bases for V and 0 bases for J; bases not matched to a gene: 7. Germline CDR1 and CDR2: LGHNT and FRNRAP. This CDR3 spans 15 amino acids. CDR3 residues: CASGPRQGLNTEAFF. The CDR3 nucleotides read TGTGCTAGTGGACCCCGACAGGGTTTGAACACTGAAGCTTTCTTT.

This sequence joins TRBV10-2 and TRBJ1-3; D ambiguous. Trimming took 6 bases from V and 2 from J, leaving 8 bases between them. CDR3 length equals 13 residues. The germline gives CDR1 WSHSY, CDR2 SAAADI. This chain's CDR3 is CASSGQAGNTIYF. The CDR3 DNA is TGCGCCAGCAGCGGCCAGGCTGGAAACACCATATATTTT.

DNA for the CDR3: TGTGCCAGCAGCCCGGGACTAGCGGAGTCGGATGAGCAGTTCTTC. This encodes CASSPGLAESDEQFF. J is TRBJ2-1 and V is TRBV7-6; TRBD2 matches 11 bases. V lost 5 bases, J lost 8 bases, and 8 bases stayed unmatched. CDR1 is SGHVS, CDR2 FNYEAQ, per germline. The CDR3 length is 15 residues.

The rearrangement links TRBV28 to TRBJ1-2; D not resolved. Germline CDR1 and CDR2: MDHEN and SYDVKM. V was trimmed by 6 bases and J by 3 bases, leaving 5 bases between them. The CDR3 is made up of 11 amino acids. CDR3 in amino acids: CASSRYYGYTF. The CDR3 DNA sequence: TGTGCCAGCAGCCGTTACTATGGCTACACCTTC.

The table lists this clone with a count of one. The genes are TRBV24-1 and TRBJ1-1; 7 bases line up with TRBD1. The CDR3 covers 16 residues. Trimming removed 3 bases from V and 3 bases from J; junction bases left unmatched: 9. Germline V gene sequence: CDR1 KGHDR, CDR2 SFDVKD. CDR3 nucleotide sequence: TGTGCCACCAGTGATCTCCGGGGACAGTGGGACACTGAAGCTTTCTTT. This codes for CATSDLRGQWDTEAFF.

V usage is TRBV5-6 and J usage is TRBJ2-3; 7 nucleotides match TRBD2. This CDR3 contains 15 residues. Germline values: CDR1 SGHDT, CDR2 YYEEEE. The J segment lost 9 bases and the V segment lost 0 bases, leaving 10 bases of the junction unmatched. Here the CDR3 DNA reads TGTGCCAGCAGCTTGGTCCTAGCGGCGGGTTTAACGCAGTATTTT. This sequence encodes CASSLVLAAGLTQYF.

CDR3 nucleotide sequence: TGTGCCAGCAGTTATTCAGGGGGGACCACTGAAGCTTTCTTT. Encoded protein: CASSYSGGTTEAFF. This chain joins TRBV6-2 or TRBV6-3 and TRBJ1-1; 7 bases align to TRBD1. Germline trimming cut 3 bases from V and 4 bases from J; bases unmatched to any gene: 5. Germline lookup yields CDR1 MNHEY and CDR2 SVGEGT. The CDR3 covers 14 residues.

The gene calls are TRBV5-6 and TRBJ2-3; the D gene is possibly TRBD2 (6 bases). Deletions cut 1 base from V and 1 base from J, with 10 bases between. The CDR3 consists of 15 residues. Germline loops: CDR1 SGHDT, CDR2 YYEEEE. CDR3 loop: CASSLWGVGTDTQYF. The CDR3 DNA reads TGTGCCAGCAGCTTGTGGGGGGTGGGCACAGATACGCAGTATTTT.

In its sample, this clone was seen a few times. The chain has TRBV19 and TRBJ1-2, with 9 nucleotides matching TRBD1. In germline, CDR1 is LNHDA, CDR2 SQIVND (reference sequence). J lost 0 bases, V lost 5 bases, and 7 bases had no gene match. The CDR3 covers 16 residues. CDR3 protein: CASSPGTGWANYGYTF. The CDR3 nucleotides are TGTGCCAGTAGTCCCGGGACAGGGTGGGCTAACTATGGCTACACCTTC.

The chain is built from TRBV5-6 and TRBJ2-5; 10 bases align to TRBD2. The CDR3 has 16 amino acids. CDR1 and CDR2 from the germline V gene are SGHDT and YYEEEE. V gave up 4 bases and J gave up 5 bases; unmatched junction bases: 11. The CDR3 DNA reads as TGTGCCAGCAGCCAGGGGCCTAGCGGGAGCGGGGAGACCCAGTACTTC. It encodes CASSQGPSGSGETQYF. The full variable domain, in which reference TRBV5-6 and TRBJ2-5 provide the parts outside the CDR3, is DAGVTQSPTHLIKTRGQQVTLRCSPKSGHDTVSWYQQALGQGPQFIFQYYEEEERQRGNFPDRFSGHQFPNYSSELNVNALLLGDSALYLCASSQGPSGSGETQYFGPGTRLLVL.

The chain has TRBV10-2 and TRBJ2-5, with TRBD2 matching 9 bases. Trimming removed 3 bases from V and 6 bases from J; junction bases left unmatched: 8. The germline V gene has CDR1 WSHSY and CDR2 SAAADI. This CDR3 has 15 amino acids. The DNA for the CDR3 is TGCGCCAGCAGTGATGGCGGGGGGGCGCTGAAGACCCAGTACTTC. Translation: CASSDGGGALKTQYF.

The chain combines TRBV7-2 with TRBJ2-6; D might be TRBD2 (5 bases). The V gene lost 1 base and the J gene lost 0 bases, with 7 bases spanning the gap. The CDR3 consists of 16 residues. Per the germline V gene, CDR1 is SGHTA and CDR2 is FQGNSA. The CDR3 DNA reads as TGTGCCAGCAGCTTAGATGGAGGCTCTGGGGCCAACGTCCTGACTTTC. It yields the protein CASSLDGGSGANVLTF.

The chain couples TRBV2 to TRBJ1-5; D ambiguous. Between the trimmed V and J ends, which lost 6 bases and 2 bases, there was a span of 11 bases. CDR3 length: 14 residues. Germline lookup yields CDR1 SNHLY and CDR2 FYNNEI. CDR3 loop: CASSVEGGNQPQHF. The CDR3 DNA reads as TGTGCCAGCAGCGTCGAGGGAGGCAATCAGCCCCAGCATTTT.

This rearrangement joins TRBV7-9 to TRBJ1-6; D is ambiguous. The CDR3 consists of 12 residues. Germline values: CDR1 SEHNR, CDR2 FQNEAQ (reference sequence). Trimming stripped 7 bases from V and 12 bases from J, with 13 bases between. The DNA for the CDR3 is TGTGCCAGCACACAATCCTTTGGACCCCTCCACTTT. Translation: CASTQSFGPLHF. The entire variable domain, with the rest obtained from reference TRBV7-9 and TRBJ1-6, is as follows: DTGVSQNPRHKITKRGQNVTFRCDPISEHNRLYWYRQTLGQGPEFLTYFQNEAQLEKSRLLSDRFSAERPKGSFSTLEIQRTEQGDSAMYLCASTQSFGPLHFGNGTRLTVT.

J is TRBJ2-1 and V is TRBV7-9; 7 bases fit TRBD2. Germline CDR1 and CDR2: SEHNR and FQNEAQ (reference sequence). Losses at the gene ends were 5 bases for V and 4 bases for J; bases not matched to a gene: 14. The CDR3 loop spans 17 amino acids. CDR3 coding DNA: TGTGCCAGCAGCCCGACCGCAGGGACGGGAGGATACAATGAGCAGTTCTTC. This encodes CASSPTAGTGGYNEQFF.